The entry that follows covers one T cell receptor beta chain sequence. The data are from a study of blood T cell repertoires in COVID-19. Study as a whole: The cDNA or gDNA used as material had been derived from T cells, B-cell-depleted T cells, or PBMCs.

Germline V CDR1 and CDR2: SEHNR, FQNEAQ (reference sequence). After removal of 3 bases from V and 7 bases from J, the junction contained 11 bases not matched to a gene. The CDR3 is 15 amino acids. Profiled with immunoSEQ multiplex PCR; TCRdb holds only in-frame clones, not every one. The data contain roughly 380,000 clones, more than 70% of them singletons. The sequence came from a woman in her sixties with COVID-19, enrolled during active disease. The chain recombines TRBV7-9 with TRBJ1-2, with TRBD1 matching 7 bases. Sequences were obtained from peripheral blood. The CDR3: CASSFFPQGSGGYTF. DNA of the CDR3: TGTGCCAGCAGCTTTTTCCCACAGGGGTCGGGTGGCTACACCTTC.